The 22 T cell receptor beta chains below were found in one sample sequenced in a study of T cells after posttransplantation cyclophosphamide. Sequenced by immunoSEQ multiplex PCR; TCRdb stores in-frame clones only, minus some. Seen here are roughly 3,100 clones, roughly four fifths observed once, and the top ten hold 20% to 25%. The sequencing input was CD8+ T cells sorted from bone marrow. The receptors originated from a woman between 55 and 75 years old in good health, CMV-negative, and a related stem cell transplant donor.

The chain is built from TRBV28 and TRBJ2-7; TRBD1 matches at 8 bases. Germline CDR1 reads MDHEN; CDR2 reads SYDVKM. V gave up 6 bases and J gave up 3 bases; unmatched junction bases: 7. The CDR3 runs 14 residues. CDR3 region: CASSSGQAGYEQYF. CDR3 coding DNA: TGTGCCAGCAGCTCGGGACAGGCGGGCTACGAGCAGTACTTC.

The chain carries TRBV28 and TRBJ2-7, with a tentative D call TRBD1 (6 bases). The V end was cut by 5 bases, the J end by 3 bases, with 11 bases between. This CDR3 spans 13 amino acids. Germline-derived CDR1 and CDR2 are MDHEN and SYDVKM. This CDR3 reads CASSRTVNYEQYF. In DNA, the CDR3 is TGTGCCAGCAGTCGGACAGTTAACTACGAGCAGTACTTC.

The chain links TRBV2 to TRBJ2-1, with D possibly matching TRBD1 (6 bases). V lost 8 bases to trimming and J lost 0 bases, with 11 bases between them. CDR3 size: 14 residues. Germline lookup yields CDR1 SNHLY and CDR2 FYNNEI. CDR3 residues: CASGGQSSYNEQFF. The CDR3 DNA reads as TGTGCCAGCGGGGGACAAAGCTCCTACAATGAGCAGTTCTTC.

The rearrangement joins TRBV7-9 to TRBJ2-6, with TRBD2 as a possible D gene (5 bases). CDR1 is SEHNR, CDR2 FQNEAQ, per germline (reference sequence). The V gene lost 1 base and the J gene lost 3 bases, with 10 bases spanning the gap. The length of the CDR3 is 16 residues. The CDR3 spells CASSLGGAGGANVLTF. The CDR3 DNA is TGTGCCAGCAGCTTAGGGGGAGCAGGTGGGGCCAACGTCCTGACTTTC.

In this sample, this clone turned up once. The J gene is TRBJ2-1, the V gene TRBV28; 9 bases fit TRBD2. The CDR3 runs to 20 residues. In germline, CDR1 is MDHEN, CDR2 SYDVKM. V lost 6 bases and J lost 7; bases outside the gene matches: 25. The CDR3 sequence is CASSSLLAGDLPAPKNEQFF. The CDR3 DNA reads TGTGCCAGCAGCTCCCTTTTAGCGGGAGATCTGCCAGCCCCTAAGAATGAGCAGTTCTTC.

CDR3 coding DNA: TGTGCCAGCAGTTTATCTCGGACAGGGGGCGTCAGGGGCTACACCTTC. It codes for CASSLSRTGGVRGYTF. The chain carries TRBV28 and TRBJ1-2; 11 bases agree with TRBD1. V was pared by 1 base and J by 8 bases, with 9 bases of the junction left unmatched. Germline-derived CDR1 and CDR2 are MDHEN and SYDVKM. The CDR3 is 16 amino acids.

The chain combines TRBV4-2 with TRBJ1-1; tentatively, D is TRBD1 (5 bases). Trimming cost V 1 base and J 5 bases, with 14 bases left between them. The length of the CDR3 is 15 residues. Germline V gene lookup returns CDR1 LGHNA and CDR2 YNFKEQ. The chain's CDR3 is CASSQVQGMGTEAFF. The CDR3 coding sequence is TGTGCCAGCAGCCAAGTTCAGGGCATGGGGACTGAAGCTTTCTTT.

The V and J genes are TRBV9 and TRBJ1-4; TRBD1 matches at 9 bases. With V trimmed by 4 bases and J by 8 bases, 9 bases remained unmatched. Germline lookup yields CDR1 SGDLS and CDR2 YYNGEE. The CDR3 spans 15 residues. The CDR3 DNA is TGTGCCAGCAGCTCCACCGGGACAGGGTGGGAAAAACTGTTTTTT. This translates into CASSSTGTGWEKLFF. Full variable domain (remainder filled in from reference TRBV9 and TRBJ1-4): DSGVTQTPKHLITATGQRVTLRCSPRSGDLSVYWYQQSLDQGLQFLIQYYNGEERAKGNILERFSAQQFPDLHSELNLSSLELGDSALYFCASSSTGTGWEKLFFGSGTQLSVL.

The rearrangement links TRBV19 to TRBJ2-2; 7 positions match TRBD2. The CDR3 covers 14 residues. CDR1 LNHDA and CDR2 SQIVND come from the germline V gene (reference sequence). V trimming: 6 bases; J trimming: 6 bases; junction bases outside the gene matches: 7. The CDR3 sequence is CASRGAGYAGELFF. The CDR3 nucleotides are TGTGCCAGTAGGGGAGCGGGGTATGCCGGGGAGCTGTTTTTT.

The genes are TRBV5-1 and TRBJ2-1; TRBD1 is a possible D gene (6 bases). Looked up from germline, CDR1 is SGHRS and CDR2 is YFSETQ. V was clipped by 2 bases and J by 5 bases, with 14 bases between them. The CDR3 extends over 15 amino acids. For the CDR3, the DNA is TGCGCCAGCAGCTTAACGGGCCAGGGGAACAATGAGCAGTTCTTC. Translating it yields CASSLTGQGNNEQFF.

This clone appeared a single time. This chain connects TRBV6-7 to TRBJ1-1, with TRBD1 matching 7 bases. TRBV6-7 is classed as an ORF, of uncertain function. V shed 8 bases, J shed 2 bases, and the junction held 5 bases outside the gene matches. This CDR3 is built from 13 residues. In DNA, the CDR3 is TGTGCCAGCCTCCAGGGGGTTAACACTGAAGCTTTCTTT. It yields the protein CASLQGVNTEAFF.

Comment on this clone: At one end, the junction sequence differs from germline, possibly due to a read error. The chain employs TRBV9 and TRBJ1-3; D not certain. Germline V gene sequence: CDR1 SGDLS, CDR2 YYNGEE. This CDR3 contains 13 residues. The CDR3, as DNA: TGTGCCAGCAGCGTCATCTCTGGAGACACCATATATTTT. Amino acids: CASSVISGDTIYF.

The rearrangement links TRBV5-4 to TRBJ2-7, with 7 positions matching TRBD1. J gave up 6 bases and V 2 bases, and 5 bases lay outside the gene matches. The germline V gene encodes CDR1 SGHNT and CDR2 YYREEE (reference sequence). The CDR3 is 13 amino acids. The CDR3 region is CASSFGRGLEQYV. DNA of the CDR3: TGTGCCAGCAGCTTCGGAAGGGGGCTCGAGCAGTACGTC.

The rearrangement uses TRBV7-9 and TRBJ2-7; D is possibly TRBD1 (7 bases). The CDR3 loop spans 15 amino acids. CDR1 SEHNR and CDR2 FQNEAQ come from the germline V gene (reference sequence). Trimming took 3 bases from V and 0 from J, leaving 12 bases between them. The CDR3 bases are TGTGCCAGCAGCTTCGGACAGGACTACTCCTACGAGCAGTACTTC. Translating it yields CASSFGQDYSYEQYF.

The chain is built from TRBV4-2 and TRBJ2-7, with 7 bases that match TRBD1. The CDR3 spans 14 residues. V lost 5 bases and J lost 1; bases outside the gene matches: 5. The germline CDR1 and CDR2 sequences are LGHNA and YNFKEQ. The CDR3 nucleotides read TGTGCCAGCAGCATCTCGGGACAGTCCTACGAGCAGTACTTC. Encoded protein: CASSISGQSYEQYF.

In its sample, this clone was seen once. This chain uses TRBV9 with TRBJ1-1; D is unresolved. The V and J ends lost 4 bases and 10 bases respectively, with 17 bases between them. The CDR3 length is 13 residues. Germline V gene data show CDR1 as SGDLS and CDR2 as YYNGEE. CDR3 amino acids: CASSPQTGRGAFF. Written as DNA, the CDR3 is TGTGCCAGCAGCCCCCAGACTGGACGGGGAGCTTTCTTT.

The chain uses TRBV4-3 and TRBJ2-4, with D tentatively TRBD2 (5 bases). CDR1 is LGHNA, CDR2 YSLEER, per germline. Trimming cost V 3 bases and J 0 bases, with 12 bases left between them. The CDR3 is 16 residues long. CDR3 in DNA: TGCGCCAGCAGCCAGGGTTGGGAGCTAGCCAAAAACATTCAGTACTTC. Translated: CASSQGWELAKNIQYF.

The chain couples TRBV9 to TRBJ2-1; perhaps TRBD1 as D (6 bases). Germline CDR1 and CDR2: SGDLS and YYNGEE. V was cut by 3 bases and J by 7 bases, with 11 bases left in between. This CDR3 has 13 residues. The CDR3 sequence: CASSEGVENEQFF. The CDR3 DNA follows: TGTGCCAGCAGCGAGGGGGTCGAAAATGAGCAGTTCTTC.

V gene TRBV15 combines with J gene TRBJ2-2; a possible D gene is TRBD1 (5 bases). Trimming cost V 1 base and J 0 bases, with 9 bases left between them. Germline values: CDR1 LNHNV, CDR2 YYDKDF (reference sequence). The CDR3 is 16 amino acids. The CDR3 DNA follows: TGTGCCACCAGCAGAGGTGACAGACCGAACACCGGGGAGCTGTTTTTT. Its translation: CATSRGDRPNTGELFF.

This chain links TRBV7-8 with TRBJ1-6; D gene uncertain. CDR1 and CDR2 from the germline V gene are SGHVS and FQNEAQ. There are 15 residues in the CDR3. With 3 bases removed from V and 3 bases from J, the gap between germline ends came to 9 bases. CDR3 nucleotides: TGTGCCAGCAGCTTGTTGTCGGGCTATAATTCACCCCTCCACTTT. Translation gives CASSLLSGYNSPLHF.

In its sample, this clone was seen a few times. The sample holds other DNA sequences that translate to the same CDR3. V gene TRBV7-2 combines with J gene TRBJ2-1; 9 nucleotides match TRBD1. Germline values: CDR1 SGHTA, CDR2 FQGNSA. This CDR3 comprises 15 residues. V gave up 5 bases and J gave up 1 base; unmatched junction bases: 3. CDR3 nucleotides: TGTGCCAGCAGCGTCGGGACAGGGTCCTACAATGAGCAGTTCTTC. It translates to CASSVGTGSYNEQFF.

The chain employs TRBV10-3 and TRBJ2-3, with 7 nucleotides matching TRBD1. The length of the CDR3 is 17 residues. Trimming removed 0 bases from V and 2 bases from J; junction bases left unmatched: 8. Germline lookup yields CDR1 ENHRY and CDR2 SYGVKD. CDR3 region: CAISESLQGVLTDTQYF. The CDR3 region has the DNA TGTGCCATCAGTGAGTCCCTTCAGGGGGTTCTCACAGATACGCAGTATTTT.